This is a list of T cell receptor beta chains from one sample in a study of cytomegalovirus exposure and HLA in healthy donors. This table comes from immunoSEQ multiplex PCR, and its TCRdb copy is limited to in-frame clones, with some not included. The sample holds around 220,000 clones, 60% to 80% seen once. Specimen: PBMCs. The receptor source for this set is a woman younger than 45 in good health and CMV-seronegative. Both conserved end residues are part of each CDR3.

j_call v_call cdr3_aa
TRBJ1-1 TRBV6-6 CASRGFDRDTEAFF
TRBJ2-2 TRBV9 CASSVPLAGATGELFF
TRBJ1-6 TRBV9 CASSVGGTYNSPLHF
TRBJ2-5 TRBV2 CANSEVVAGGLGQETQYF
TRBJ1-4 TRBV7-2 CASSFDRVNEKLFF
TRBJ2-7 TRBV6-1 CASTGGGPHTDEYF
TRBJ2-3 TRBV19 CASSPYSRLAADTQYF
. TRBV7-9 CSSSRRTASYEQYF
TRBJ1-2 TRBV7-8 CASSLAGQPEAGYTF
TRBJ2-3 TRBV4-1 CASSHSGGAPPDTQYF
TRBJ1-1 TRBV7-7 CASSPSDMNTEAFF
TRBJ2-1 TRBV2 CASSRLDEQFF
TRBJ1-2 TRBV5-1 CASSLVGDGYTF
TRBJ1-6 TRBV5-5 CASSPGESYNSPLHF
TRBJ2-6 TRBV5-4 CASSSGQGASSGANVLTF
TRBJ1-2 TRBV7-9 CASSLPRTRPGQGGGYTF
TRBJ1-1 TRBV5-4 CASSPERNTEAFF
TRBJ2-3 TRBV27 CASSLANTQYF
TRBJ1-1 TRBV6-1 CASSPFDRGTEAFF
TRBJ1-1 TRBV6-6 CAIRDRDKAFF
TRBJ2-7 TRBV27 CASSLQGRGNEQYF
TRBJ2-3 TRBV5-4 CASSPGLAGTDTQYF
TRBJ2-7 TRBV5-1 CASSLGQGLDEQYF